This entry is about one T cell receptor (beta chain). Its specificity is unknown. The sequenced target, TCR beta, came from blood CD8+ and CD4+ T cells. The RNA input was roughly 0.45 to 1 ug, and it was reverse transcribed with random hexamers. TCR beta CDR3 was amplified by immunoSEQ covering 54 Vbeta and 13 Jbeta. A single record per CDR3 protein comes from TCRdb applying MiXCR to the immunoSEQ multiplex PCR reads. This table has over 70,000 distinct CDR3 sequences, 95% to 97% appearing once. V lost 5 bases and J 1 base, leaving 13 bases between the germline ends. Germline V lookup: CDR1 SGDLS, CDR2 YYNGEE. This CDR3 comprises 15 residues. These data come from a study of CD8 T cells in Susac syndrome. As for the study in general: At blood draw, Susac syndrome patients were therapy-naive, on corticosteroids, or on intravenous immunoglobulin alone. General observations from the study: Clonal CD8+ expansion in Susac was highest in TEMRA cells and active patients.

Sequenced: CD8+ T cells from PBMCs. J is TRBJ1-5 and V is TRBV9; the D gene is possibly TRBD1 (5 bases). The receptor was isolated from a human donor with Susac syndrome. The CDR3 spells CASSSRGGSNQPQHF. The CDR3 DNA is TGTGCCAGCAGTTCCCGGGGGGGGAGCAATCAGCCCCAGCATTTT. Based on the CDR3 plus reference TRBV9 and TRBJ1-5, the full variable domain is DSGVTQTPKHLITATGQRVTLRCSPRSGDLSVYWYQQSLDQGLQFLIQYYNGEERAKGNILERFSAQQFPDLHSELNLSSLELGDSALYFCASSSRGGSNQPQHFGDGTRLSIL.